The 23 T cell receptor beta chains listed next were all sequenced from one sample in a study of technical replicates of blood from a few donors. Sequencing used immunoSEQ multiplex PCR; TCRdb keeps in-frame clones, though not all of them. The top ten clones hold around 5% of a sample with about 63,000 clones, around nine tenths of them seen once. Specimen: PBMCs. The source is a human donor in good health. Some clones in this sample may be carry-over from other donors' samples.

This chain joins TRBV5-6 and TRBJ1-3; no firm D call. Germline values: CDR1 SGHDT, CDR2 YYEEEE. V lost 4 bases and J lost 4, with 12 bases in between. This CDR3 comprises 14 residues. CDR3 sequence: CASSRERIGNTIYF. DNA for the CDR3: TGTGCCAGCAGCCGGGAAAGGATCGGAAACACCATATATTTT.

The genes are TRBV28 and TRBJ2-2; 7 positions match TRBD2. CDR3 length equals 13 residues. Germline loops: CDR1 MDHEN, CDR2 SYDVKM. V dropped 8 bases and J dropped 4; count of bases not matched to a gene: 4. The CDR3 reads CASGTTLTGELFF. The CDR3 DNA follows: TGTGCCAGCGGGACTACTCTCACCGGGGAGCTGTTTTTT.

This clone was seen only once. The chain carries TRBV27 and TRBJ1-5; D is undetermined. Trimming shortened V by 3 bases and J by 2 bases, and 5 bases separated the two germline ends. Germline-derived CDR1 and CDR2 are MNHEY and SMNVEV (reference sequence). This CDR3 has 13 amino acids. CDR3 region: CASSFLGNQPQHF. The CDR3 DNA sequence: TGTGCCAGCAGTTTTTTAGGCAATCAGCCCCAGCATTTT.

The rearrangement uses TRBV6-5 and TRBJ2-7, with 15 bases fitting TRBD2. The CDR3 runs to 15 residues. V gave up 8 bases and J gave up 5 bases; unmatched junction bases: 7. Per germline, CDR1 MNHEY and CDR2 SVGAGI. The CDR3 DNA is TGTGCCAGCCGCTCCTGGACTAGCGGGGGGGACGAGCAGTACTTC. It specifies CASRSWTSGGDEQYF.

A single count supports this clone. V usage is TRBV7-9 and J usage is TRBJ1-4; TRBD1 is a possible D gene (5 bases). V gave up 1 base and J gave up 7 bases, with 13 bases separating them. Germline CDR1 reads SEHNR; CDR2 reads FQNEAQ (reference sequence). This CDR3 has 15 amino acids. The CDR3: CASSLVLQGFEKLFF. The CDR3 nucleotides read TGTGCCAGCAGCTTAGTCCTCCAGGGTTTTGAAAAACTGTTTTTT.

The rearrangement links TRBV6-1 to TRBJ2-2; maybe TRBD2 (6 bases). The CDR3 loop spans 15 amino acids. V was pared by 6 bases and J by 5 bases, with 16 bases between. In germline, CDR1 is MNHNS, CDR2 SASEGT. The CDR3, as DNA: TGTGCCAGCAGCCTACGGGGGAGTGGTACCGGGGAGCTGTTTTTT. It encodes CASSLRGSGTGELFF.

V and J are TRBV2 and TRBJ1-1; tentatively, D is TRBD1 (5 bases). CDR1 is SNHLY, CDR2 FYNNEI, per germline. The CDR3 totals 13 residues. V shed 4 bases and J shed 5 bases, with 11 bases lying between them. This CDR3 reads CASSVDSGTEAFF. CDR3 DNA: TGTGCCAGCAGTGTCGACAGTGGTACTGAAGCTTTCTTT.

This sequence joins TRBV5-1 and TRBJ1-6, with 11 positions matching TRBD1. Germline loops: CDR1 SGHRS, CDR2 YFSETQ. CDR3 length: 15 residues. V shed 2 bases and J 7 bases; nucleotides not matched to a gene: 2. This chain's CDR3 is CASSFGTGGNSPLHF. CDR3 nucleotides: TGCGCCAGCAGCTTCGGGACAGGGGGGAATTCACCCCTCCACTTT. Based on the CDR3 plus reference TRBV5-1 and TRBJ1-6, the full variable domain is KAGVTQTPRYLIKTRGQQVTLSCSPISGHRSVSWYQQTPGQGLQFLFEYFSETQRNKGNFPGRFSGRQFSNSRSEMNVSTLELGDSALYLCASSFGTGGNSPLHFGNGTRLTVT.

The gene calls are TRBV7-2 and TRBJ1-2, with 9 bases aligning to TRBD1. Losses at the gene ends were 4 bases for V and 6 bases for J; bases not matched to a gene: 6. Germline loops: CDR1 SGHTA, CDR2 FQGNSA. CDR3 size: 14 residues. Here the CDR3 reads CASSYPGTGNGYTF. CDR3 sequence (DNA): TGTGCCAGCAGCTACCCAGGGACAGGGAATGGCTACACCTTC.

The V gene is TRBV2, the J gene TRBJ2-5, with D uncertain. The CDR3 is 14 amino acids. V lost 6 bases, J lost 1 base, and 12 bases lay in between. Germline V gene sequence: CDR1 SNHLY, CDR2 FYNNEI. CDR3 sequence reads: CASSLQFTQETQYF. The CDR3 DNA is TGTGCCAGCAGCCTACAGTTTACCCAAGAGACCCAGTACTTC. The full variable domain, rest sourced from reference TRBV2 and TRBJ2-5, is EPEVTQTPSHQVTQMGQEVILRCVPISNHLYFYWYRQILGQKVEFLVSFYNNEISEKSEIFDDQFSVERPDGSNFTLKIRSTKLEDSAMYFCASSLQFTQETQYFGPGTRLLVL.

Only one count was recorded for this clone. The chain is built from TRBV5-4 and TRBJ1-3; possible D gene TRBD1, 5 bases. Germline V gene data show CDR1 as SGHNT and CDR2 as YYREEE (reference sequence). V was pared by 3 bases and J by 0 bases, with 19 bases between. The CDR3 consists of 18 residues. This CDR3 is CASSSGVDRKSSGNTIYF. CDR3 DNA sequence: TGTGCCAGCAGCTCGGGGGTTGACAGAAAAAGCTCTGGAAACACCATATATTTT.

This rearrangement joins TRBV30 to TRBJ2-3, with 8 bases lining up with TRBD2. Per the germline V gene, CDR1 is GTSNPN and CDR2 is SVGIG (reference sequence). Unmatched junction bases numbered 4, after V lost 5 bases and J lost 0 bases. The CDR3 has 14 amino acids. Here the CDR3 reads CAWGSGGSTDTQYF. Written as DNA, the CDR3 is TGTGCCTGGGGGAGCGGGGGTAGCACAGATACGCAGTATTTT.

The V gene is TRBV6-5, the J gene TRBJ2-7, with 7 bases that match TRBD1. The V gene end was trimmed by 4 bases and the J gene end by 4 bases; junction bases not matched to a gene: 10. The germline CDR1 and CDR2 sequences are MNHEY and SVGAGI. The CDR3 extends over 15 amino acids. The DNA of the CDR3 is TGTGCCAGCAGTTCCTTCCGGGACAGAATTTACGAGCAGTACTTC. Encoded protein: CASSSFRDRIYEQYF.

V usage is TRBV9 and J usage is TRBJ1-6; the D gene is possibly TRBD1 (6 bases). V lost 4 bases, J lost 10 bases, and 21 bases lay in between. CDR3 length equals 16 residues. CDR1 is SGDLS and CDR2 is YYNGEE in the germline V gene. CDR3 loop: CASSHAGAPNGSPLHF. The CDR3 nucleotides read TGTGCCAGCAGCCACGCGGGGGCTCCGAATGGATCACCCCTCCACTTT.

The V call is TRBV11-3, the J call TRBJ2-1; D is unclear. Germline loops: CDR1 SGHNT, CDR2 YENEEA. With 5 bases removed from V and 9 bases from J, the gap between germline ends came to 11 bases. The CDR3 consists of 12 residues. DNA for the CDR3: TGTGCCAGCAGCCCGAATCTAGGTGAGCAGTTCTTC. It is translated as CASSPNLGEQFF. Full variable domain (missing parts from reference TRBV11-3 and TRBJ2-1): EAGVVQSPRYKIIEKKQPVAFWCNPISGHNTLYWYLQNLGQGPELLIRYENEEAVDDSQLPKDRFSAERLKGVDSTLKIQPAELGDSAVYLCASSPNLGEQFFGPGTRLTVL.

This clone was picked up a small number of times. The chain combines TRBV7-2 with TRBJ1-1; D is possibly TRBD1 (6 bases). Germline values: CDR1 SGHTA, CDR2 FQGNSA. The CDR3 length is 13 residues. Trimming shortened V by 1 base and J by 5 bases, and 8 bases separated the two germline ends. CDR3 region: CASSLEQGTEAFF. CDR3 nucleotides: TGTGCCAGCAGCTTAGAACAGGGTACTGAAGCTTTCTTT.

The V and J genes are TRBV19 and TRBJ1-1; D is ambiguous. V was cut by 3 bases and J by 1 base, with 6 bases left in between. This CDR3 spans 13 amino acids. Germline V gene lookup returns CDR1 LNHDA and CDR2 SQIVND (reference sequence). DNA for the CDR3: TGTGCCAGTAGTATGATGGCGAACACTGAAGCTTTCTTT. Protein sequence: CASSMMANTEAFF.

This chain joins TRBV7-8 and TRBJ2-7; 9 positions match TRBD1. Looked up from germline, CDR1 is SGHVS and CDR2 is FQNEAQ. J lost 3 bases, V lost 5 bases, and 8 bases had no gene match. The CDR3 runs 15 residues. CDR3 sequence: CASSPGGQGHYEQYF. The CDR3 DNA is TGTGCCAGCAGCCCAGGCGGACAGGGGCACTACGAGCAGTACTTC.

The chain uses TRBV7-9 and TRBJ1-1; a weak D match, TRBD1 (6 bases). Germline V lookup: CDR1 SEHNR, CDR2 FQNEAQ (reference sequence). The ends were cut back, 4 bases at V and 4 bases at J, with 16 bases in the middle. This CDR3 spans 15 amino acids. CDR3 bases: TGTGCCAGCAGCTCGTACGGGGGGCGTGCCACTGAAGCTTTCTTT. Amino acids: CASSSYGGRATEAFF.

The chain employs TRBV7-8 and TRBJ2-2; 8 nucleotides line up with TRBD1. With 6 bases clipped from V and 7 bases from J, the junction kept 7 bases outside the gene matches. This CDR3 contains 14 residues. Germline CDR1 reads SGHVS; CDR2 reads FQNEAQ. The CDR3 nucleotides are TGTGCCAGCAGAGACAGGGGAGTGTACGGGGAGCTGTTTTTT. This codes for CASRDRGVYGELFF.

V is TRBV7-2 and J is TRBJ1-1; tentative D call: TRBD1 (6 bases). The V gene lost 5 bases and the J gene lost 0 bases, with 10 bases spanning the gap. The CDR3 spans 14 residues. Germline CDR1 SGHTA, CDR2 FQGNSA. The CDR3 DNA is TGTGCCAGCAGCGCTGGACAGTTGAACACTGAAGCTTTCTTT. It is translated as CASSAGQLNTEAFF.

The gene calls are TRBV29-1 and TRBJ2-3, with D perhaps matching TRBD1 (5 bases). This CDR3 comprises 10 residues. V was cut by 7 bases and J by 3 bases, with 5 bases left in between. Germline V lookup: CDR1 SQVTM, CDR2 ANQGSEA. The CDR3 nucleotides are TGCAGCGAGGGGACAGATACGCAGTATTTT. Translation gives CSEGTDTQYF.

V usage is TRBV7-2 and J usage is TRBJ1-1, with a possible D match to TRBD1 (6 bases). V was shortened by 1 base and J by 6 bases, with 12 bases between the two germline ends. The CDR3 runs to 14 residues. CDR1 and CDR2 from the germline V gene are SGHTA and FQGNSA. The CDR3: CASSLVGGRAEAFF. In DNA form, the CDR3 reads TGTGCCAGCAGCTTAGTAGGGGGACGAGCTGAAGCTTTCTTT. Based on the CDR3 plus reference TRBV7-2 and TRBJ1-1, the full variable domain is GAGVSQSPSNKVTEKGKDVELRCDPISGHTALYWYRQSLGQGLEFLIYFQGNSAPDKSGLPSDRFSAERTGGSVSTLTIQRTQQEDSAVYLCASSLVGGRAEAFFGQGTRLTVV.